This is a list of T cell receptor beta chains from one sample in a study of cytomegalovirus exposure and HLA in healthy donors. Assay used: immunoSEQ multiplex PCR; TCRdb lists only in-frame clones, some missing. In the table there are around 170,000 clones, around 80% of which are singletons. Sequencing used PBMCs. The receptors were gathered from a man aged 35 to 55 in good health and CMV-seropositive. Each CDR3 is given with its conserved first and last residue. The order of the fields is V gene, J gene, D gene, clone size, CDR3 protein, CDR3 DNA. The D gene is left open where the match is weak. Rows give clone size only sometimes, using once, few, many, or a class for an expanded clone.

v_gene: TRBV18; j_gene: TRBJ2-7; d_gene: NA; abundance: NA; CDR3aa: CASSPTGLGSEQYF; CDR3nt: TGTGCCAGCTCACCGACGGGGTTGGGATCCGAGCAGTACTTC
v_gene: TRBV5-1; j_gene: TRBJ1-1; d_gene: NA; abundance: NA; CDR3aa: CASSFQRLGRDTEAFF; CDR3nt: TGCGCCAGCAGCTTTCAGCGGCTAGGTCGGGACACTGAAGCTTTCTTT
v_gene: TRBV7-2; j_gene: TRBJ2-7; d_gene: TRBD1; abundance: NA; CDR3aa: CASSSAWTGGYEQYF; CDR3nt: TGTGCCAGCAGCTCAGCTTGGACAGGGGGTTACGAGCAGTACTTC
v_gene: TRBV29-1; j_gene: TRBJ2-1; d_gene: TRBD2; abundance: NA; CDR3aa: CSVVQRGGRNEQFF; CDR3nt: TGCAGCGTTGTCCAGCGGGGGGGCAGGAATGAGCAGTTCTTC
v_gene: TRBV6-4; j_gene: TRBJ2-2; d_gene: TRBD2; abundance: NA; CDR3aa: CASSDSAGGHTGELFF; CDR3nt: TGTGCCAGCAGTGACTCGGCGGGGGGGCACACCGGGGAGCTGTTTTTT
v_gene: TRBV7-9; j_gene: TRBJ1-4; d_gene: NA; abundance: NA; CDR3aa: CASSLVRGGEKLFF; CDR3nt: TGTGCCAGCAGCTTAGTAAGGGGTGGCGAAAAACTGTTTTTT
v_gene: TRBV11-2; j_gene: TRBJ1-1; d_gene: NA; abundance: NA; CDR3aa: CASSPRSRVSAAFF; CDR3nt: TGTGCCAGCAGCCCTCGCTCCAGGGTATCGGCGGCTTTCTTT
v_gene: TRBV5-6; j_gene: TRBJ2-7; d_gene: NA; abundance: NA; CDR3aa: CASSLRGTYEQYF; CDR3nt: TGTGCCAGCAGCCTACGGGGGACCTACGAGCAGTACTTC
v_gene: TRBV5-5; j_gene: TRBJ1-6; d_gene: NA; abundance: NA; CDR3aa: CASSFVGRTEGVSPLHF; CDR3nt: TGTGCCAGCAGCTTTGTAGGCCGGACAGAGGGGGTTTCACCCCTCCACTTT
v_gene: TRBV7-9; j_gene: TRBJ2-3; d_gene: TRBD1; abundance: once; CDR3aa: CASSFMTGADTQYF; CDR3nt: TGTGCCAGCAGCTTCATGACAGGGGCAGATACGCAGTATTTT
v_gene: TRBV6-1; j_gene: TRBJ2-2; d_gene: TRBD1; abundance: NA; CDR3aa: CASSDTTGGPNTGELFF; CDR3nt: TGTGCCAGCAGTGATACAACAGGGGGACCCAACACCGGGGAGCTGTTTTTT
v_gene: TRBV19; j_gene: TRBJ2-2; d_gene: TRBD2; abundance: NA; CDR3aa: CASSPFRGLAGGRSTGELFF; CDR3nt: TGTGCCAGTAGTCCCTTCCGGGGACTAGCGGGGGGACGTTCCACCGGGGAGCTGTTTTTT
v_gene: TRBV7-9; j_gene: TRBJ2-1; d_gene: TRBD2; abundance: NA; CDR3aa: CASSGRTSGGAEYNEQFF; CDR3nt: TGTGCCAGCAGCGGGCGGACTAGCGGGGGGGCCGAATACAATGAGCAGTTCTTC
v_gene: TRBV9; j_gene: TRBJ1-5; d_gene: TRBD1; abundance: few; CDR3aa: CASSGTGSNQPQHF; CDR3nt: TGTGCCAGCAGCGGGACAGGTAGCAATCAGCCCCAGCATTTT
v_gene: TRBV28; j_gene: TRBJ1-4; d_gene: TRBD1; abundance: NA; CDR3aa: CASRARGGVYEKLFF; CDR3nt: TGTGCCAGCAGGGCTCGAGGGGGCGTATATGAAAAACTGTTTTTT
v_gene: TRBV27; j_gene: TRBJ2-2; d_gene: NA; abundance: once; CDR3aa: CASSQMGGPGELFF; CDR3nt: TGTGCCAGCAGTCAAATGGGAGGCCCCGGGGAGCTGTTTTTT
v_gene: TRBV10-3; j_gene: TRBJ2-7; d_gene: TRBD1; abundance: few; CDR3aa: CAIMVPGQGRTYEQYF; CDR3nt: TGTGCCATCATGGTCCCGGGACAGGGAAGAACCTACGAGCAGTACTTC
v_gene: TRBV6-1; j_gene: TRBJ1-2; d_gene: NA; abundance: NA; CDR3aa: CVTGRGDFNYGYTF; CDR3nt: TGTGTTACAGGGAGGGGAGATTTTAACTATGGCTACACCTTC
v_gene: TRBV5-1; j_gene: TRBJ1-2; d_gene: TRBD1; abundance: few; CDR3aa: CASSVGQGFEGYTF; CDR3nt: TGCGCCAGCAGCGTGGGACAGGGTTTCGAGGGCTACACCTTC
v_gene: TRBV7-9; j_gene: TRBJ1-2; d_gene: NA; abundance: NA; CDR3aa: CASSLGETLGGYTF; CDR3nt: TGTGCCAGCAGCTTAGGGGAGACCCTTGGGGGCTACACCTTC
v_gene: TRBV15; j_gene: TRBJ2-7; d_gene: TRBD2; abundance: NA; CDR3aa: CATSRDPLRGGAYEQYF; CDR3nt: TGTGCCACCAGCAGAGATCCCCTCCGCGGGGGGGCGTACGAGCAGTACTTC
v_gene: TRBV7-8; j_gene: TRBJ2-7; d_gene: NA; abundance: NA; CDR3aa: CASSSGSGFMYEQYF; CDR3nt: TGTGCCAGCAGCTCAGGATCGGGGTTCATGTACGAGCAGTACTTC
v_gene: TRBV5-4; j_gene: TRBJ2-5; d_gene: TRBD1; abundance: NA; CDR3aa: CASSLPGGQAQETQYF; CDR3nt: TGTGCCAGCAGCTTGCCCGGGGGACAGGCCCAAGAGACCCAGTACTTC
v_gene: TRBV6-5; j_gene: TRBJ2-5; d_gene: NA; abundance: NA; CDR3aa: CASTGEEGQETQYF; CDR3nt: TGTGCCAGCACCGGCGAGGAGGGCCAAGAGACCCAGTACTTC
v_gene: TRBV30; j_gene: TRBJ1-6; d_gene: TRBD1; abundance: NA; CDR3aa: CAWKGQGNSPLHF; CDR3nt: TGTGCCTGGAAGGGACAGGGAAATTCACCCCTCCACTTT
v_gene: TRBV29-1; j_gene: TRBJ1-6; d_gene: NA; abundance: few; CDR3aa: CSVGRDGNSPLHF; CDR3nt: TGCAGCGTTGGGCGGGACGGAAATTCACCCCTCCACTTT
v_gene: TRBV5-1; j_gene: TRBJ2-7; d_gene: NA; abundance: NA; CDR3aa: CASSWRGGQGANEQYF; CDR3nt: TGCGCCAGCAGCTGGAGGGGGGGGCAGGGGGCCAACGAGCAGTACTTC
v_gene: TRBV7-8; j_gene: TRBJ2-3; d_gene: NA; abundance: NA; CDR3aa: CASSLGQYTDTQYF; CDR3nt: TGTGCCAGCAGCTTAGGACAGTACACAGATACGCAGTATTTT
v_gene: TRBV7-7; j_gene: TRBJ2-2; d_gene: TRBD2; abundance: NA; CDR3aa: CASSSSGLAGGTGELFF; CDR3nt: TGTGCTAGCAGCTCCTCGGGACTAGCGGGGGGCACCGGGGAGCTGTTTTTT
v_gene: TRBV15; j_gene: TRBJ2-5; d_gene: NA; abundance: NA; CDR3aa: CATSLRGRGETQYF; CDR3nt: TGTGCCACCAGCCTTAGGGGTCGGGGGGAGACCCAGTACTTC
v_gene: TRBV28; j_gene: TRBJ1-2; d_gene: NA; abundance: once; CDR3aa: CASSLRAGYYGYTF; CDR3nt: TGTGCCAGCAGTCTCAGGGCAGGGTACTATGGCTACACCTTC
v_gene: TRBV27; j_gene: TRBJ2-3; d_gene: NA; abundance: NA; CDR3aa: CASSLEIRGRSTDTQYF; CDR3nt: TGTGCCAGCAGTTTAGAGATTCGGGGGAGGAGCACAGATACGCAGTATTTT
v_gene: TRBV2; j_gene: TRBJ1-1; d_gene: NA; abundance: NA; CDR3aa: CASSATVDSYTEAFF; CDR3nt: TGTGCCAGCAGTGCAACGGTCGACAGTTACACTGAAGCTTTCTTT
v_gene: TRBV11-2; j_gene: TRBJ2-5; d_gene: TRBD1; abundance: NA; CDR3aa: CASRPRGRETQYF; CDR3nt: TGTGCCAGCAGACCTAGGGGGCGAGAGACCCAGTACTTC
v_gene: TRBV11-2; j_gene: TRBJ2-1; d_gene: NA; abundance: NA; CDR3aa: CASSLGSIAGQTYNEQFF; CDR3nt: TGTGCCAGCAGCTTAGGATCTATTGCGGGGCAAACCTACAATGAGCAGTTCTTC
v_gene: TRBV30; j_gene: TRBJ1-1; d_gene: NA; abundance: NA; CDR3aa: CAWSREGHTEAFF; CDR3nt: TGTGCCTGGAGTAGAGAGGGCCACACTGAAGCTTTCTTT
v_gene: TRBV19; j_gene: TRBJ1-3; d_gene: NA; abundance: NA; CDR3aa: CASSLQGPAGNTIYF; CDR3nt: TGTGCCAGTAGTCTACAGGGCCCTGCTGGAAACACCATATATTTT
v_gene: TRBV9; j_gene: TRBJ1-4; d_gene: NA; abundance: once; CDR3aa: CASSVVQGTNEKLFF; CDR3nt: TGTGCCAGCAGCGTAGTGCAGGGGACTAATGAAAAACTGTTTTTT
v_gene: TRBV7-9; j_gene: TRBJ2-4; d_gene: TRBD1; abundance: NA; CDR3aa: CASSLPPTGGSLAKNIQYF; CDR3nt: TGTGCCAGCAGCCTTCCCCCGACAGGGGGATCTCTGGCCAAAAACATTCAGTACTTC
v_gene: TRBV27; j_gene: TRBJ1-1; d_gene: NA; abundance: NA; CDR3aa: CASSLGGGTEAFF; CDR3nt: TGTGCCAGCAGCCTAGGGGGGGGCACTGAAGCTTTCTTT
v_gene: TRBV7-9; j_gene: TRBJ2-3; d_gene: NA; abundance: NA; CDR3aa: CASSPGRGATDTQYF; CDR3nt: TGTGCCAGCAGCCCTGGGCGGGGAGCCACAGATACGCAGTATTTT
v_gene: TRBV7-2; j_gene: TRBJ2-7; d_gene: TRBD1; abundance: NA; CDR3aa: CASNPQGANEQYF; CDR3nt: TGTGCCAGCAACCCTCAGGGGGCCAACGAGCAGTACTTC
v_gene: TRBV12-5; j_gene: TRBJ2-7; d_gene: TRBD2; abundance: NA; CDR3aa: CASGFGGAVGEQYF; CDR3nt: TGTGCTAGTGGTTTCGGGGGGGCTGTAGGCGAGCAGTACTTC
v_gene: TRBV19; j_gene: TRBJ1-6; d_gene: NA; abundance: NA; CDR3aa: CASSPSASNSPLHF; CDR3nt: TGTGCCAGTAGTCCCTCCGCGTCGAATTCACCCCTCCACTTT
v_gene: TRBV5-1; j_gene: TRBJ1-1; d_gene: TRBD1; abundance: NA; CDR3aa: CASNTGGGHTEAFF; CDR3nt: TGCGCCAGCAACACAGGGGGCGGACACACTGAAGCTTTCTTT
v_gene: TRBV19; j_gene: TRBJ1-5; d_gene: NA; abundance: few; CDR3aa: CASRGNHQPQHF; CDR3nt: TGTGCCAGTCGGGGAAACCATCAGCCCCAGCATTTT
v_gene: TRBV27; j_gene: TRBJ2-7; d_gene: TRBD1; abundance: NA; CDR3aa: CASTSRTGREQYF; CDR3nt: TGTGCCAGCACAAGCCGGACAGGCCGCGAGCAGTACTTC
v_gene: TRBV7-2; j_gene: TRBJ2-2; d_gene: TRBD2; abundance: NA; CDR3aa: CASSPDPRLAGESNGELFF; CDR3nt: TGTGCCAGCAGCCCAGACCCCAGACTAGCGGGGGAGTCCAACGGGGAGCTGTTTTTT
v_gene: TRBV27; j_gene: TRBJ1-5; d_gene: TRBD1; abundance: NA; CDR3aa: CASSPAQLDRGGGQPQHF; CDR3nt: TGTGCCAGCAGTCCCGCTCAATTGGACAGGGGGGGAGGTCAGCCCCAGCATTTT
v_gene: TRBV27; j_gene: TRBJ1-6; d_gene: NA; abundance: NA; CDR3aa: CASSLSQDSYNSPLHF; CDR3nt: TGTGCCAGCAGTTTATCCCAGGACAGCTATAATTCACCCCTCCACTTT
v_gene: TRBV2; j_gene: TRBJ2-3; d_gene: TRBD2; abundance: NA; CDR3aa: CASSRTSGGVDTQYF; CDR3nt: TGTGCCAGCAGCCGGACTAGCGGGGGGGTCGATACGCAGTATTTT
v_gene: TRBV2; j_gene: TRBJ2-7; d_gene: NA; abundance: NA; CDR3aa: CASSEYPLAVHEQYF; CDR3nt: TGTGCCAGCAGTGAATATCCCCTAGCAGTCCACGAGCAGTACTTC
v_gene: TRBV5-1; j_gene: TRBJ1-2; d_gene: TRBD1; abundance: NA; CDR3aa: CASSRDRGYGYTF; CDR3nt: TGCGCCAGCAGCCGGGACAGGGGGTATGGCTACACCTTC
v_gene: TRBV6-1; j_gene: TRBJ2-5; d_gene: TRBD2; abundance: NA; CDR3aa: CASSLNRGVQETQYF; CDR3nt: TGTGCCAGCAGTCTCAATCGGGGGGTTCAAGAGACCCAGTACTTC
v_gene: TRBV18; j_gene: TRBJ2-1; d_gene: NA; abundance: few; CDR3aa: CASSPAGYEQFF; CDR3nt: TGTGCCAGCTCACCAGCGGGGTATGAGCAGTTCTTC
v_gene: TRBV6-9; j_gene: TRBJ2-2; d_gene: TRBD1; abundance: NA; CDR3aa: CASSAGQGDDTGELFF; CDR3nt: TGTGCCAGCAGTGCCGGACAGGGGGACGACACCGGGGAGCTGTTTTTT
v_gene: TRBV5-6; j_gene: TRBJ1-1; d_gene: TRBD1; abundance: NA; CDR3aa: CASSLGTGILAAFF; CDR3nt: TGTGCCAGCAGCCTCGGGACAGGGATTTTAGCGGCTTTCTTT
v_gene: TRBV10-3; j_gene: TRBJ1-2; d_gene: TRBD1; abundance: NA; CDR3aa: CAISDVWTGATNYGYTF; CDR3nt: TGTGCCATCAGCGACGTCTGGACAGGGGCAACGAACTATGGCTACACCTTC
v_gene: TRBV6-5; j_gene: TRBJ2-7; d_gene: NA; abundance: many; CDR3aa: CASSYGTNSYEQYF; CDR3nt: TGTGCCAGCAGTTACGGGACAAACTCCTACGAGCAGTACTTC